Following are 9 T cell receptor beta chains from one sample sequenced in a study of patients and donors after allogeneic stem cell transplantation. Each CDR3 protein gets one entry after TCRdb re-called the RT-PCR reads with MiXCR. The data contain about 1,900 distinct CDR3 sequences, approximately 4.8% of them singletons. Sequencing was performed on blood, either unsorted or a sorted T cell fraction (not recorded which). These receptors were taken from a human donor who was either an allogeneic HSCT recipient or a stem cell or donor lymphocyte infusion donor (not recorded which). It is not recorded whose cells these are; they may come from a transplant donor.

This clonotype is classed as medium-sized. The rearrangement uses TRBV7-6 and TRBJ1-5; D remains unclear. This CDR3 has 13 amino acids. Germline-derived CDR1 and CDR2 are SGHVS and FNYEAQ. V gave up 4 bases and J gave up 7 bases, with 11 bases separating them. CDR3 in DNA: TGTGCCAGCAGCTCTGAAGTAGGGCAGCCCCAGCATTTT. Its translation is CASSSEVGQPQHF.

On this clonotype itself: The junction departs from the called germline gene at one end, perhaps through a read error. The chain recombines TRBV5-1 with TRBJ2-5; D remains unclear. CDR1 is SGHRS, CDR2 YFSETQ, per germline. The CDR3 is made up of 11 amino acids. The DNA for the CDR3 is TGCCCCAGCAGCGAAGCGGAGACCCAGTACTTC. Its protein product is CPSSEAETQYF. Using reference TRBV5-1 and TRBJ2-5 for the parts outside the CDR3, the full variable domain is KAGVTQTPRYLIKTRGQQVTLSCSPISGHRSVSWYQQTPGQGLQFLFEYFSETQRNKGNFPGRFSGRQFSNSRSEMNVSTLELGDSALYLCPSSEAETQYFGPGTRLLVL.

This clonotype rates as medium-sized. Mismatch with germline at one junction end may stem from a read error. This chain's CDR3 is CASSLVASNTGELFF. The CDR3 nucleotides read TGTGCTAGCAGCTTAGTGGCGTCCAACACCGGGGAGCTGTTTTTT. The genes are TRBV7-7 and TRBJ2-2; no clear D. The CDR3 runs to 15 residues. In germline, CDR1 is SSHAT, CDR2 FNYEAQ (reference sequence).

This clonotype is medium-sized. CDR3 sequence (DNA): TGCGCCAGCACCCAAACCACAGGGCGGGAGACCCAGTACTTC. Protein: CASTQTTGRETQYF. The chain has TRBV5-1 and TRBJ2-5; TRBD1 is a possible D gene (6 bases). Trimming pared 6 bases from V and 5 bases from J, leaving 17 bases between. This CDR3 is built from 14 residues. The germline gives CDR1 SGHRS, CDR2 YFSETQ.

This clonotype is termed medium-sized. The DNA for the CDR3 is TGTGCCAGCAGCCCACTAGCGGGAGGAGGGGAGCAGTACTTC. Translating it yields CASSPLAGGGEQYF. The chain is built from TRBV7-6 and TRBJ2-7; 12 positions agree with TRBD2. CDR1 SGHVS and CDR2 FNYEAQ come from the germline V gene. CDR3 length equals 14 residues. Trimming removed 5 bases from V and 7 bases from J; junction bases left unmatched: 6.

This clonotype is labeled medium-sized. The chain links TRBV5-5 to TRBJ2-5, with D uncertain. Trimming shortened V by 3 bases and J by 3 bases, and 9 bases separated the two germline ends. Germline CDR1 is SGHKS and CDR2 is YYEKEE (reference sequence). The CDR3 has 13 residues. In DNA, the CDR3 is TGTGCCAGCAGCTCCCCCGGAAAAGAGACCCAGTACTTC. Translation: CASSSPGKETQYF.

By sample fraction, this clonotype is medium-sized. The chain has TRBV10-3 and TRBJ2-7, with TRBD1 matching over 7 bases. The length of the CDR3 is 13 residues. CDR1 is ENHRY and CDR2 is SYGVKD in the germline V gene. J gave up 6 bases and V 6 bases, and 8 bases lay outside the gene matches. The CDR3 coding sequence is TGTGCCATCAGGGGACAGCCGATCGCCGAGCAGTACTTC. The encoded protein is CAIRGQPIAEQYF.

By its share, this clonotype is medium-sized. V gene TRBV7-6 combines with J gene TRBJ1-2; D remains ambiguous. V lost 1 base, J lost 7 bases, and 13 bases lay in between. The germline gives CDR1 SGHVS, CDR2 FNYEAQ. The CDR3 is 14 amino acids. The CDR3 DNA sequence: TGTGCCAGCAGCTTAGGACCCCTTGCGGCTGGCTACACCTTC. This sequence encodes CASSLGPLAAGYTF.

By share, this clonotype ranks as medium-sized (0.01 to 0.1%). V is TRBV18 and J is TRBJ2-7; the match to TRBD1 covers 7 bases. There are 18 residues in the CDR3. J lost 6 bases, V lost 5 bases, and 22 bases had no gene match. From germline, CDR1 is KGHSH and CDR2 LQKENI. CDR3 protein: CASSSTDRQGDVLLEQYF. The CDR3 DNA follows: TGTGCCAGCTCATCCACCGATAGGCAGGGGGACGTCCTACTCGAGCAGTACTTC. Full variable domain (missing parts from reference TRBV18 and TRBJ2-7): NAGVMQNPRHLVRRRGQEARLRCSPMKGHSHVYWYRQLPEEGLKFMVYLQKENIIDESGMPKERFSAEFPKEGPSILRIQQVVRGDSAAYFCASSSTDRQGDVLLEQYFGPGTRLTVT.